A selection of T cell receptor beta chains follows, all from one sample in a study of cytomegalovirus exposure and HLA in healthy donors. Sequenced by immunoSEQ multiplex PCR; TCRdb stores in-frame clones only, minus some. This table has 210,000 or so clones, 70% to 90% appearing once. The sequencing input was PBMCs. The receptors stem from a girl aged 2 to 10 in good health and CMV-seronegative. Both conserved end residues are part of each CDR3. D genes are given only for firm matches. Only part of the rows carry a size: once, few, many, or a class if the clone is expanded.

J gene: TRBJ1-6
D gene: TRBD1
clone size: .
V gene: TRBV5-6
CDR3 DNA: TGTGCCAGCAGTTCGGGACAGGGCTTTTCACCCCTCCACTTT
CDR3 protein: CASSSGQGFSPLHF

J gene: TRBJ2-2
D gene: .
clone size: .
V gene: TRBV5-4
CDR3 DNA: TGTGCCAGCAGCGTCGACAGGCGTAACACCGGGGAGCTGTTTTTT
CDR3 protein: CASSVDRRNTGELFF

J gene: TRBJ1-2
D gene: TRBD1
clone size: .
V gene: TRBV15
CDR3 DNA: TGTGCCACCAGCAGAGATGGGACAGGGCGAGGCTACACCTTC
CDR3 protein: CATSRDGTGRGYTF

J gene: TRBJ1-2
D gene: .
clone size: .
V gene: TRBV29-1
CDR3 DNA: TGCAGCGTTGTGTTCTGGGGAGGTAATGGCTACACCTTC
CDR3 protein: CSVVFWGGNGYTF

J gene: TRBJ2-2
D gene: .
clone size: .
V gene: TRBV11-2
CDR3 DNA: TGTGCCAGCAGCTTACTCAGGAACACCGGGGAGCTGTTTTTT
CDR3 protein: CASSLLRNTGELFF

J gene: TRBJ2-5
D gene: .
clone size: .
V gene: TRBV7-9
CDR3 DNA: TGTGCCAGCAGCTTCGGGACTCAGAACCAAGAGACCCAGTACTTC
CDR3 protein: CASSFGTQNQETQYF

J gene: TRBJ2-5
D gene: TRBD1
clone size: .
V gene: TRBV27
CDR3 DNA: TGTGCCAGCAGTACCGACAGGGGAGAGACCCAGTACTTC
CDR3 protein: CASSTDRGETQYF

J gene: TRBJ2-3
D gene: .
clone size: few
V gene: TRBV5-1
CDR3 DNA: TGCGCCAGCAGCTTACGAGACTACTATCAAGATACGCAGTATTTT
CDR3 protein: CASSLRDYYQDTQYF

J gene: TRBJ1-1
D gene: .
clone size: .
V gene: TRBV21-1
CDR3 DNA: TGTGCCAGCTTCCGAGACGGAGGTTCTGAAGCTTTCTTT
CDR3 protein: CASFRDGGSEAFF

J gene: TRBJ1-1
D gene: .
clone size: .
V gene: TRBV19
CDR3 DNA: TGTGCCAGTAGTCCCGAACAATTCACAGGGAAAGGGGCTGAAGCTTTCTTT
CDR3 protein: CASSPEQFTGKGAEAFF

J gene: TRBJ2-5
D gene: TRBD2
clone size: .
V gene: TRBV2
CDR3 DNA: TGTGCCAGCAACATCGGGACTAGCGGACGAGGGGAGACCCAGTACTTC
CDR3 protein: CASNIGTSGRGETQYF

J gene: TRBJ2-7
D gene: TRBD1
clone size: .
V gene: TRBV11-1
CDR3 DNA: TGTGCCAGCAGCACGGACAGGACCTCTATCTACGAGCAGTACTTC
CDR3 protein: CASSTDRTSIYEQYF

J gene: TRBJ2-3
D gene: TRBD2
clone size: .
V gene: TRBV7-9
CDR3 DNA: TGTGCCAGCAGCTCACCGGGACTAGCGGGCCCCGATACGCAGTATTTT
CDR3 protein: CASSSPGLAGPDTQYF

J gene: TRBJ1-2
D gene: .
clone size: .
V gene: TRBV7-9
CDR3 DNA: TGTGCCAGCAGCCCCTCGCGTTATGGCTACACCTTC
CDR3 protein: CASSPSRYGYTF

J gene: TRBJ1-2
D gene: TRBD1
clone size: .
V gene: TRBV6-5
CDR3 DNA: TGTGCCAGCAGTAAGGACAGGGTTCCTAACTATGGCTACACCTTC
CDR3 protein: CASSKDRVPNYGYTF

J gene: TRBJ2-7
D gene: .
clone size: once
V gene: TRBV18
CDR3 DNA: TGTGCCAGCTCACCACCCTCACAGCCGGCCTACGAGCAGTACTTC
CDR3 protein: CASSPPSQPAYEQYF

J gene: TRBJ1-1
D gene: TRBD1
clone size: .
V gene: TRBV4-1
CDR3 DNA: TGCGCCAGCAGCCAAGGACAGGGAGTAGCTTTCTTT
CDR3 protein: CASSQGQGVAFF

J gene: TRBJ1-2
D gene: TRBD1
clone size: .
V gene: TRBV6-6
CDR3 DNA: TGTGCCAGCAGCCCCGGACAGGGGGCGGGAGGCTACACCTTC
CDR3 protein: CASSPGQGAGGYTF

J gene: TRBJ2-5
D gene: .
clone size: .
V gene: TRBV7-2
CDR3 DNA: TGTGCCAGCAGCTTAGAGGCGGTCCAAGAGACCCAGTACTTC
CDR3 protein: CASSLEAVQETQYF

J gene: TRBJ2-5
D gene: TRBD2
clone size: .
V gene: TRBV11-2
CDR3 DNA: TGTGCCAGCAGCTGGATAGCGGGAGGAACGGAGACCCAGTACTTC
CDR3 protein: CASSWIAGGTETQYF

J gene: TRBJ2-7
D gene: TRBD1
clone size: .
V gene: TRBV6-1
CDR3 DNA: TGTGCCAGCAGTGCGGCGGGACAGGGGATGTCCGAGCAGTACTTC
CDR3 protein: CASSAAGQGMSEQYF

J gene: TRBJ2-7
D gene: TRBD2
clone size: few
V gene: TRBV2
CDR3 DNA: TGTGCCAGCAGGTCCCTAGCGGGGGGATCCTACGAGCAGTACTTC
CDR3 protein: CASRSLAGGSYEQYF

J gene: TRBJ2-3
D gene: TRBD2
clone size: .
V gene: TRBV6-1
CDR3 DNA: TGTGCCATCGCGGGGGGTTTTTCAGATACGCAGTATTTT
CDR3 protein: CAIAGGFSDTQYF

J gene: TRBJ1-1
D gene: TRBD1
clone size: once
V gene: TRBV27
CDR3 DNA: TGTGCCAGCAGTCCGAAAACAGGGGTTTCGGCTGAAGCTTTCTTT
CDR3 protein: CASSPKTGVSAEAFF

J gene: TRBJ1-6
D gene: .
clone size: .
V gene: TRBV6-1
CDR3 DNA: TGTGCCAGCAGTGAAATCTTCGGGGGGGGGAGGTCACCCCTCCACTTT
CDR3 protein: CASSEIFGGGRSPLHF

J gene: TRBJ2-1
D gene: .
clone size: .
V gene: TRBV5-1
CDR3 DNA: TGCGCCAGCAGCTTGCCCCTAGGGGTCCGGGCGAAGGACAATGAGCAGTTCTTC
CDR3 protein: CASSLPLGVRAKDNEQFF

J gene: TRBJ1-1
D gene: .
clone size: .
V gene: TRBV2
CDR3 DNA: TGTGCCAGCAGTGAGGGCCGGGAAGCTTTCTTT
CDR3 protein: CASSEGREAFF

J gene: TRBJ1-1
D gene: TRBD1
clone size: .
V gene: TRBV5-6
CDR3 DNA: TGTGCCAGCAGCTTGTCTCCGACAGGGAGCGCTGAAGCTTTCTTT
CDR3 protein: CASSLSPTGSAEAFF

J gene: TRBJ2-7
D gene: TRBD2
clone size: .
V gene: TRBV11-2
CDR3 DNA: TGTGCCAGCAGACCCTGGACTAGCGGGGTTTCCGAGCAGTACTTC
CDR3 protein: CASRPWTSGVSEQYF

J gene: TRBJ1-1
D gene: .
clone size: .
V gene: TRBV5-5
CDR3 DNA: TGTGCCAGCAGCTTGCGGGGGGCGGTGAACACTGAAGCTTTCTTT
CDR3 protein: CASSLRGAVNTEAFF

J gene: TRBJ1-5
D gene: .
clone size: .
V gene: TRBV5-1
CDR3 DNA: TGCGCCAGCAGCTTGTCAGGGGGCAATCAGCCCCAGCATTTT
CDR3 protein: CASSLSGGNQPQHF

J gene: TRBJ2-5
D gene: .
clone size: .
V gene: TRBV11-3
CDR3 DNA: TGTGCCAGCAGCTTGGGAGTCTCAGAGACCCAGTACTTC
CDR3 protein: CASSLGVSETQYF

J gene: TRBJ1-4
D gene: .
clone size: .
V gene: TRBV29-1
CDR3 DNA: TGCAGCGGAGCAACTAATGAAAAACTGTTTTTT
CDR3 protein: CSGATNEKLFF

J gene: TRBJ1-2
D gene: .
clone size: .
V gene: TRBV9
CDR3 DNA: TGTGCCAGCAGCCCCGAATTAGCTAACTATGGCTACACCTTC
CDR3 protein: CASSPELANYGYTF

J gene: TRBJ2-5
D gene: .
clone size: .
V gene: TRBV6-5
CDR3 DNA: TGTGCCAGCAGTCGGGGTCCGGCACAAGAGACCCAGTACTTC
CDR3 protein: CASSRGPAQETQYF

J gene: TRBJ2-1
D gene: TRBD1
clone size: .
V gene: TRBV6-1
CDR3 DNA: TGTGCCAGCAACGGACAGGGGACCTACAATGAGCAGTTCTTC
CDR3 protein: CASNGQGTYNEQFF

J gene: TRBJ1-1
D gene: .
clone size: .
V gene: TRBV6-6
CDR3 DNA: TGTGCCAGCAGTTACTCGGTTGAGCCCACTGAAGCTTTCTTT
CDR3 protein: CASSYSVEPTEAFF

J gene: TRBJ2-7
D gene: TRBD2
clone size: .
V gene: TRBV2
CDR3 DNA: TGTGCCAGCAGTGTCTGGACTAGCGGTATCTCCTTGGGGTACGAGCAGTACTTC
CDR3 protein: CASSVWTSGISLGYEQYF

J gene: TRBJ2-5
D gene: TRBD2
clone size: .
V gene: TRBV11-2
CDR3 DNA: TGTGCCAGCAGCTTTGTTCTAGCGGGGGCGAGGCCAATTTACTTC
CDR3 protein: CASSFVLAGARPIYF

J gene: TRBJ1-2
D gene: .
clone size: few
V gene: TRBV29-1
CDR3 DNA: TGCAGCGTTGAAGATAAGGGGCAACGCACCCCCTATGGCTACACCTTC
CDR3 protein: CSVEDKGQRTPYGYTF

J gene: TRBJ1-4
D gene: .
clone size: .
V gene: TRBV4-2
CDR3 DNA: TGTGCCAGCAGCCAAGTCGGGGGAGCTAATGAAAAACTGTTTTTT
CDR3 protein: CASSQVGGANEKLFF

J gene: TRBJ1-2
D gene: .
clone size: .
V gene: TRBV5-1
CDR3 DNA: TGCGCCAGCAGCTTGGGGGGAGAGTACTATGGCTACACCTTC
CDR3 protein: CASSLGGEYYGYTF

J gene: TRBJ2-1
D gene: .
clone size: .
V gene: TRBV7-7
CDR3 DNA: TGTGCCAGCAGCTTAGCGGAGGGGACCTACAATGAGCAGTTCTTC
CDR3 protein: CASSLAEGTYNEQFF

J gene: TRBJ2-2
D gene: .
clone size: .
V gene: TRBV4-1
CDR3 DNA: TGCGCCAGCAGCCAAGATCGACTAGCGAACACCGGGGAGCTGTTTTTT
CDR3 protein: CASSQDRLANTGELFF

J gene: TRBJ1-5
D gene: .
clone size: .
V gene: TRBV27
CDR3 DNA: TGTGCCAGCAGGCTGACAGCTTTAAGCAATCAGCCCCAGCATTTT
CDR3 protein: CASRLTALSNQPQHF

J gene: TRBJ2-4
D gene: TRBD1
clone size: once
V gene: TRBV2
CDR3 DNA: TGTGCCAGCAGTGAAGGGACAGGGGTCATTCAGTACTTC
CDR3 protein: CASSEGTGVIQYF

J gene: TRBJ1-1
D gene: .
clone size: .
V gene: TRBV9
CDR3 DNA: TGTGCCAGCAGCACCGACAGGAACACTGAAGCTTTCTTT
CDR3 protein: CASSTDRNTEAFF

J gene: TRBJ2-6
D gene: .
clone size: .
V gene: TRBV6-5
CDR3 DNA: TGTGCCAGCAGTTACCCCAGCGCCTCTGGGGCCAACGTCCTGACTTTC
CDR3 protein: CASSYPSASGANVLTF

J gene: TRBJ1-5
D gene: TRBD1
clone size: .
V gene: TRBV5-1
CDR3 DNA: TGCGCCAGCAGCTTGGATCCGACAGGGGGTAGTCAGCCCCAGCATTTT
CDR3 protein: CASSLDPTGGSQPQHF